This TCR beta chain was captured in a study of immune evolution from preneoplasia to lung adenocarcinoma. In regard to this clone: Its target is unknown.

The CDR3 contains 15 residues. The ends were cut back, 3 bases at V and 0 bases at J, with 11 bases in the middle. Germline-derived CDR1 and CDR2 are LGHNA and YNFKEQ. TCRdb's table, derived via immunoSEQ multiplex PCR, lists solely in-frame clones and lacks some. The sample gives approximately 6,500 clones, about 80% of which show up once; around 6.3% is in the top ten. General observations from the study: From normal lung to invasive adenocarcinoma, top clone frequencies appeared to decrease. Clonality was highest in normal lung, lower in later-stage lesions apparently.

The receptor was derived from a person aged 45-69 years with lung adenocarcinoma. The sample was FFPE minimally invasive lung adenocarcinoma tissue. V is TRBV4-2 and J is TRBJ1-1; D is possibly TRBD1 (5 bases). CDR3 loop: CASSHITGVNTEAFF. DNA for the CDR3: TGTGCCAGCAGCCATATTACGGGGGTGAACACTGAAGCTTTCTTT.